This TCR beta chain was found in a study of cytomegalovirus exposure and HLA in healthy donors. V was trimmed by 0 bases and J by 1 base, leaving 15 bases between them. Germline V gene sequence: CDR1 SGHRS, CDR2 YFSETQ. This CDR3 is built from 17 residues. Study results and limitations: According to an earlier analysis, most TCR beta V segments yielded productive rearrangements about 87% or about 30% of the time. By a later analysis, the bulk of CMV-associated TCR beta chains appeared HLA-restricted. Indistinguishable V segments such as TRBV6-2 and TRBV6-3 were excluded. Association of a missense DCLRE1C variant with TCR beta V- and J-gene trimming was reported in a later analysis.

The PCR employed 60 Vbeta primers together with 13 Jbeta primers. Using immunoSEQ multiplex PCR, the repertoire was profiled, and TCRdb retains in-frame clones only, with some absent. In the table there are 87,000 or so clones, about 77% of which are singletons. A note on this clone: No antigen is known for it.

The specimen was PBMCs. This sequence originates from a middle-aged woman in good health and CMV-seronegative. The chain joins TRBV5-1 to TRBJ2-3, with D perhaps TRBD2 (6 bases). The CDR3 DNA reads TGCGCCAGCAGCTTGGCCTCCGGGACTGGAGGCACAGATACGCAGTATTTT. Its translation is CASSLASGTGGTDTQYF.